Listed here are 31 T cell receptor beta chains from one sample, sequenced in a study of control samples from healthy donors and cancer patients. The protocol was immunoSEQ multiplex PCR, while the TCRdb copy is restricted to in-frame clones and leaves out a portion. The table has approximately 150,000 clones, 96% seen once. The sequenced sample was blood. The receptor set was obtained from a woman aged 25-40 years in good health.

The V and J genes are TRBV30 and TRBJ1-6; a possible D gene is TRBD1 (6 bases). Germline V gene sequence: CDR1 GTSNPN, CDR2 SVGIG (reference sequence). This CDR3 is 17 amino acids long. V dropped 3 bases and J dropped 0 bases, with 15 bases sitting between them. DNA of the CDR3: TGTGCCTGGAGCCCCGGGACAATGAGCTCCTATAATTCACCCCTCCACTTT. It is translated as CAWSPGTMSSYNSPLHF.

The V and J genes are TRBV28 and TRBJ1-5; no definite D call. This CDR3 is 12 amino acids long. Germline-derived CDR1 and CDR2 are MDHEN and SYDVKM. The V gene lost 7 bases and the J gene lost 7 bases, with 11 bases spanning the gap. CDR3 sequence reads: CASTRGRQPQHF. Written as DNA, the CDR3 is TGTGCCAGCACACGAGGGCGCCAGCCCCAGCATTTT.

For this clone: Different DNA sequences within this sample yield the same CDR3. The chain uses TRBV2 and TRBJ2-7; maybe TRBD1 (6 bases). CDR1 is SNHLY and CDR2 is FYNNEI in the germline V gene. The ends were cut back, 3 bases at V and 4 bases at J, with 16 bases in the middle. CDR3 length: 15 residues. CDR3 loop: CASSEASGVGYEQYF. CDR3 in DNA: TGTGCCAGCAGTGAGGCGTCAGGGGTTGGGTACGAGCAGTACTTC. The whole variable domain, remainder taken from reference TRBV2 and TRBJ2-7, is EPEVTQTPSHQVTQMGQEVILRCVPISNHLYFYWYRQILGQKVEFLVSFYNNEISEKSEIFDDQFSVERPDGSNFTLKIRSTKLEDSAMYFCASSEASGVGYEQYFGPGTRLTVT.

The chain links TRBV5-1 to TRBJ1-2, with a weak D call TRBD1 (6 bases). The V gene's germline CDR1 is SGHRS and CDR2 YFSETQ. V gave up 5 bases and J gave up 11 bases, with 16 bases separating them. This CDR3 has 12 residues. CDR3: CASRRGEGGYTF. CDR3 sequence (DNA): TGCGCCAGCAGAAGGGGAGAGGGGGGATACACCTTC. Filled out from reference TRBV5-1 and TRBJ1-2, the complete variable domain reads KAGVTQTPRYLIKTRGQQVTLSCSPISGHRSVSWYQQTPGQGLQFLFEYFSETQRNKGNFPGRFSGRQFSNSRSEMNVSTLELGDSALYLCASRRGEGGYTFGSGTRLTVV.

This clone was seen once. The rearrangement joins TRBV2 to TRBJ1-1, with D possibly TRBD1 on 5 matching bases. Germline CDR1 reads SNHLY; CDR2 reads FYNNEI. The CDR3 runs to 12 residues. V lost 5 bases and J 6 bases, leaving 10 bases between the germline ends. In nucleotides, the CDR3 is TGTGCCAGCAGTTCGCAGGGCCCTGAAGCTTTCTTT. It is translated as CASSSQGPEAFF. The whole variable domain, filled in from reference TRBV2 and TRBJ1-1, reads EPEVTQTPSHQVTQMGQEVILRCVPISNHLYFYWYRQILGQKVEFLVSFYNNEISEKSEIFDDQFSVERPDGSNFTLKIRSTKLEDSAMYFCASSSQGPEAFFGQGTRLTVV.

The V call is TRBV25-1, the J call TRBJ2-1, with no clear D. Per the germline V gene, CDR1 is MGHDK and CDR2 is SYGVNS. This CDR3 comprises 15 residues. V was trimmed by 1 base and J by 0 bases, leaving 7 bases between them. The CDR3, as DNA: TGTGCCAGCAGTGAATTGTGGGGCTCCTACAATGAGCAGTTCTTC. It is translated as CASSELWGSYNEQFF.

The CDR3 DNA reads as TGTGCCAGCAGTCCGACTAGCGGGAGAGATACGCAGTATTTT. Translating it yields CASSPTSGRDTQYF. The rearrangement uses TRBV6-6 and TRBJ2-3, with 12 bases identical to TRBD2. With 5 bases clipped from V and 5 bases from J, the junction kept 2 bases outside the gene matches. The CDR3 totals 14 residues. In germline, CDR1 is MNHNY, CDR2 SVGAGI (reference sequence).

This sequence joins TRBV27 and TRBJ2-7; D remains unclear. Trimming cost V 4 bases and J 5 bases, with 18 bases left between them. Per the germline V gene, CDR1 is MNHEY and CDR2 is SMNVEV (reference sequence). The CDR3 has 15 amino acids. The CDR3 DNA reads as TGTGCCAGCAGTTCGCACCAGACACAGTCCCACGAGCAGTACTTC. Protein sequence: CASSSHQTQSHEQYF.

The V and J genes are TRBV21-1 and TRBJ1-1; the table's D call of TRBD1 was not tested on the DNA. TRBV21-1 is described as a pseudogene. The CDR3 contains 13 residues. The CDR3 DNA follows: TGTGCCAGCCGACAGAACCTGAACACTGAAGCTTTCTTT. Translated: CASRQNLNTEAFF.

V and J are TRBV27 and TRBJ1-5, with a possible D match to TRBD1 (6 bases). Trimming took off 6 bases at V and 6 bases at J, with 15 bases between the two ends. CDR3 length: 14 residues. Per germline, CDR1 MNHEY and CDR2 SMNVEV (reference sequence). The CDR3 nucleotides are TGTGCCAGCAGCCATACAGGGCTGGGTCAGCCCCAGCATTTT. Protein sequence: CASSHTGLGQPQHF.

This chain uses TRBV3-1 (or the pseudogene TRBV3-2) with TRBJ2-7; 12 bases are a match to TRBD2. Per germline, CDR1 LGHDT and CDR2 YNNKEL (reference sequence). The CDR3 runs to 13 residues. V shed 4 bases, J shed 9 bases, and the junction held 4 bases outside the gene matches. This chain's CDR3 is CASSPGTSGLQYF. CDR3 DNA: TGTGCCAGCAGCCCCGGGACTAGCGGGTTGCAGTACTTC.

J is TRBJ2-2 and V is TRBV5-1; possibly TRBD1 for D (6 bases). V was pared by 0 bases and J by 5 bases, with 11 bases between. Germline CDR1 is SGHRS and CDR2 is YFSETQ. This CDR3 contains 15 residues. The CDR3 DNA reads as TGCGCCAGCAGCTTGGCAAGACAGGCAACCGGGGAGCTGTTTTTT. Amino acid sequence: CASSLARQATGELFF.

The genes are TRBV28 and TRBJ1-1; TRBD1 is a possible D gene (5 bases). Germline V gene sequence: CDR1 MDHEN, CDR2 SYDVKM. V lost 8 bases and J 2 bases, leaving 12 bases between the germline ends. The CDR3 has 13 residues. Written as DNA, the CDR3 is TGTGCCAGCTGGGGCGCGGGAAACACTGAAGCTTTCTTT. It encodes CASWGAGNTEAFF.

The CDR3 coding sequence is TGTGCCAGCAGCTCCCAGAGCTCCTATAATTCACCCCTCCACTTT. Residues: CASSSQSSYNSPLHF. The gene calls are TRBV7-9 and TRBJ1-6; D unresolved. The CDR3 runs 15 residues. V lost 4 bases, J lost 0 bases, and 7 bases lay in between. From germline, CDR1 is SEHNR and CDR2 FQNEAQ (reference sequence).

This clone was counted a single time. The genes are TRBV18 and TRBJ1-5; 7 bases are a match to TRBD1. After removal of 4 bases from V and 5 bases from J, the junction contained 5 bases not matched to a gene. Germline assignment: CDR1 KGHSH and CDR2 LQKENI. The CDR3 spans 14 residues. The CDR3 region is CASSLRTGDQPQHF. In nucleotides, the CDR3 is TGTGCCAGCTCACTTCGGACAGGAGATCAGCCCCAGCATTTT.

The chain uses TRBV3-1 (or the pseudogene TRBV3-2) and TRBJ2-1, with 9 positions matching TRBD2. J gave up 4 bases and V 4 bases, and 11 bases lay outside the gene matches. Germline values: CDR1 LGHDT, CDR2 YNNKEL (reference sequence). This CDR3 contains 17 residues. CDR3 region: CASSPSGRLAGYNEQFF. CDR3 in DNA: TGTGCCAGCAGCCCTTCTGGGCGGCTAGCGGGATACAATGAGCAGTTCTTC.

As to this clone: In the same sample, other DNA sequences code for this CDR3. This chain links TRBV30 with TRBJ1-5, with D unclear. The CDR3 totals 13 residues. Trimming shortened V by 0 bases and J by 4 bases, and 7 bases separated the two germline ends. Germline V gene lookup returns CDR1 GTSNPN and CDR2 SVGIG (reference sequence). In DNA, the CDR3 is TGTGCCTGGAGTGTGGCAGAAAATCAGCCCCAGCATTTT. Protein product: CAWSVAENQPQHF.

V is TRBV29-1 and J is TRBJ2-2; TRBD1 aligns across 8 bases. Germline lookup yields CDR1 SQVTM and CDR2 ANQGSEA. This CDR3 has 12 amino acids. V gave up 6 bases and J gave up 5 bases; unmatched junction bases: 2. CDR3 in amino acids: CSVRQGTGELFF. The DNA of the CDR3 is TGCAGCGTACGACAGGGGACCGGGGAGCTGTTTTTT.

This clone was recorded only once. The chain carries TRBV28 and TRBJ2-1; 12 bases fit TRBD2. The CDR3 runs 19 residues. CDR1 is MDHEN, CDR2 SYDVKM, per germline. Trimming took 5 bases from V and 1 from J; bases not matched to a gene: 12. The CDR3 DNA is TGTGCCAGCAGTGGATTTCAGAGACTAGCGGGAGCATCCTACAATGAGCAGTTCTTC. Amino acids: CASSGFQRLAGASYNEQFF.

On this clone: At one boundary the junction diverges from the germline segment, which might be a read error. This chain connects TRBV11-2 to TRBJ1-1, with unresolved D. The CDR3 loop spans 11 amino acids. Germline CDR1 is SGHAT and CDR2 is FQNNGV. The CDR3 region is CASGLNTEAFF. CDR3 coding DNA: TGTGCCAGCGGCTTGAACACTGAAGCTTTCTTT.

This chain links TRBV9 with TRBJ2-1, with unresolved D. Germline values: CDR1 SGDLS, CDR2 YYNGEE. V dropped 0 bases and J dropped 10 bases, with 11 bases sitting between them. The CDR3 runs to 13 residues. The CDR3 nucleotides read TGTGCCAGCAGCGTAGAGAATTCGGCAGAGCAGTTCTTC. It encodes CASSVENSAEQFF.

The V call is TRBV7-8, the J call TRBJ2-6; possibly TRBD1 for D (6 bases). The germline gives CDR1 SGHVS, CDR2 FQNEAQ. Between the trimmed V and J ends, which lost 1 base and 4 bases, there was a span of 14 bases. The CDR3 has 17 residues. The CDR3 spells CASSLVRTASGANVLTF. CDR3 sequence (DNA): TGTGCCAGCAGCTTAGTTCGGACAGCCTCGGGGGCCAACGTCCTGACTTTC.

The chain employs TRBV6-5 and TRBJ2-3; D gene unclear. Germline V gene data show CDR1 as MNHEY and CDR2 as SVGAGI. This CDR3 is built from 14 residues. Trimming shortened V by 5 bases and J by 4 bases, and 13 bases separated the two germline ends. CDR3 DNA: TGTGCCAGCAGTCCAGGCTTGGGCCCAGATACGCAGTATTTT. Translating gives CASSPGLGPDTQYF.

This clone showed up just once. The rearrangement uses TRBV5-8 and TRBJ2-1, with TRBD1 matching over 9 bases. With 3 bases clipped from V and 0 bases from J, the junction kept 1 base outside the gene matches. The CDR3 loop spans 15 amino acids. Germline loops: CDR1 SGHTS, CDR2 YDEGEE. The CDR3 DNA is TGTGCCAGCAGCTCGGGACAGGGCTCCTACAATGAGCAGTTCTTC. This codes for CASSSGQGSYNEQFF.

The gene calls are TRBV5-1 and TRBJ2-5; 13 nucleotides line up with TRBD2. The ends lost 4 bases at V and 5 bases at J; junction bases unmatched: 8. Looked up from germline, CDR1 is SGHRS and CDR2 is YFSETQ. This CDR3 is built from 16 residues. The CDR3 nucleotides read TGCGCCAGCAGCGAAGGACTAGCGGGAGTTCAGGAGACCCAGTACTTC. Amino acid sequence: CASSEGLAGVQETQYF.

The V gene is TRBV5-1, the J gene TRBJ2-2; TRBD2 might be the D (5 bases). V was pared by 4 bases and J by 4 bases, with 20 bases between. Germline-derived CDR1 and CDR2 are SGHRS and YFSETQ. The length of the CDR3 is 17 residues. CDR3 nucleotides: TGCGCCAGCAGCCTACATGGGTTAGGGAGTAGCACCGGGGAGCTGTTTTTT. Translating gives CASSLHGLGSSTGELFF. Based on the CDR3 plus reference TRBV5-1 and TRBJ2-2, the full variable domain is KAGVTQTPRYLIKTRGQQVTLSCSPISGHRSVSWYQQTPGQGLQFLFEYFSETQRNKGNFPGRFSGRQFSNSRSEMNVSTLELGDSALYLCASSLHGLGSSTGELFFGEGSRLTVL.

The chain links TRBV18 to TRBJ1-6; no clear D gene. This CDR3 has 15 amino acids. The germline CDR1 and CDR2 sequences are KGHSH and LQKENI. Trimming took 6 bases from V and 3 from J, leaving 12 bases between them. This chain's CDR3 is CASSSAGNYNSPLHF. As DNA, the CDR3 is TGTGCCAGCTCGTCTGCCGGGAACTATAATTCACCCCTCCACTTT.

The CDR3 nucleotides read TGTGCCAGCAAGGAATTGGGAGGGGGGACTTATTCACCCCTCCACTTT. Protein product: CASKELGGGTYSPLHF. This chain uses TRBV2 with TRBJ1-6; the D gene is possibly TRBD1 (6 bases). V shed 7 bases and J shed 8 bases, with 21 bases lying between them. This CDR3 comprises 16 residues. Looked up from germline, CDR1 is SNHLY and CDR2 is FYNNEI.

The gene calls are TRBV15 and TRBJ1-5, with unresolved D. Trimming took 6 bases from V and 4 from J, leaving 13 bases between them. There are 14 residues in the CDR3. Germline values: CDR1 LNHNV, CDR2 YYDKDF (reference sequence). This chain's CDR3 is CATSQIRLNQPQHF. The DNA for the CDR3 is TGTGCCACCAGTCAGATACGGCTAAATCAGCCCCAGCATTTT. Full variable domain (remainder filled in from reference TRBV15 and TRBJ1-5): DAMVIQNPRYQVTQFGKPVTLSCSQTLNHNVMYWYQQKSSQAPKLLFHYYDKDFNNEADTPDNFQSRRPNTSFCFLDIRSPGLGDTAMYLCATSQIRLNQPQHFGDGTRLSIL.

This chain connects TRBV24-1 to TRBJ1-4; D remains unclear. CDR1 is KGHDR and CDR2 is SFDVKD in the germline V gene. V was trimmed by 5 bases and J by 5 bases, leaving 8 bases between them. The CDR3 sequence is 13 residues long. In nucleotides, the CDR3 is TGTGCCACCAGTGCGTCAGGAAATGAAAAACTGTTTTTT. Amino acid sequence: CATSASGNEKLFF.

CDR3 loop: CASSLVAGGYLAKNIQYF. For the CDR3, the DNA is TGTGCCAGCAGCTTGGTCGCGGGGGGATATCTAGCCAAAAACATTCAGTACTTC. This rearrangement joins TRBV11-2 to TRBJ2-4; 8 bases line up with TRBD2. CDR1 is SGHAT and CDR2 is FQNNGV in the germline V gene. The CDR3 contains 18 residues. V shed 3 bases, J shed 0 bases, and the junction held 10 bases outside the gene matches.